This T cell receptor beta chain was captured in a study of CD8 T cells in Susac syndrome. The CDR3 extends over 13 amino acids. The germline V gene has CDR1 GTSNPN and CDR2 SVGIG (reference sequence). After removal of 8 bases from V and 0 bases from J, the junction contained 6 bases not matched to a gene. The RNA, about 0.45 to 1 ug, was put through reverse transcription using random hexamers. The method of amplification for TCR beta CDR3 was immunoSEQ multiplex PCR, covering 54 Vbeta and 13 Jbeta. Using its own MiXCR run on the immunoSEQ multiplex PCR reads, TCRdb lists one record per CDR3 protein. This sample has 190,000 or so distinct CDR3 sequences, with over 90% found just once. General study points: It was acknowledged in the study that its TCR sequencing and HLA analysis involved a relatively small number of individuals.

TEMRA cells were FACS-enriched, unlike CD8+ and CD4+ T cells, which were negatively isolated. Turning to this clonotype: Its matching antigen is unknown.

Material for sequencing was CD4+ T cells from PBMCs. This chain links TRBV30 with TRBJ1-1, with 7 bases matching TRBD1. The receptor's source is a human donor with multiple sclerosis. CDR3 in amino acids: CAVAGQMNTEAFF. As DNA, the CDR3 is TGTGCCGTCGCGGGACAGATGAACACTGAAGCTTTCTTT.